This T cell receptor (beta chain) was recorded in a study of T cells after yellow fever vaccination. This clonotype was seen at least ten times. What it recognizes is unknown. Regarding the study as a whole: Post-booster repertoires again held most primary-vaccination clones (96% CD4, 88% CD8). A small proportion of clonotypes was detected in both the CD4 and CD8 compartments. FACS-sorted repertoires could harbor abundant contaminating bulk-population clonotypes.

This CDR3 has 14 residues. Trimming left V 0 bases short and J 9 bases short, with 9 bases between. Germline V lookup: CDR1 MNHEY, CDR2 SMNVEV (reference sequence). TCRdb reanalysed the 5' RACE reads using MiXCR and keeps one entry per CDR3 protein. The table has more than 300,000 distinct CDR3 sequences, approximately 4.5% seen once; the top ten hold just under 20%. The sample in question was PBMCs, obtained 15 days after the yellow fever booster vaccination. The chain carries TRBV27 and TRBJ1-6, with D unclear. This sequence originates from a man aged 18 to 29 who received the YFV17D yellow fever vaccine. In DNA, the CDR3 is TGTGCCAGCAGTTTATCGGGCCCAGGTTCACCCCTCCACTTT. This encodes CASSLSGPGSPLHF.